The clone carrying this TCR beta chain has only a few counts. Germline CDR1 is SGHRS and CDR2 is YFSETQ. V gave up 4 bases and J gave up 4 bases, with 11 bases separating them. This CDR3 spans 14 amino acids. These data originate in a study of blood T cell repertoires in COVID-19. Per the authors' pipeline: Estimation of nucleated cell counts was performed using reference gene primer amplification. Only in-frame clones appear in the TCRdb table, and some are missing; sequencing was by immunoSEQ multiplex PCR. V and J calls and clone size are copied from that table; D and trimming were computed from the DNA. The sample carries approximately 32,000 clones, around nine tenths recorded once.

Specimen: peripheral blood. The clonotype originates from a human donor in a cohort sampled during active COVID-19. The chain employs TRBV5-1 and TRBJ2-2; possible D gene TRBD1, 5 bases. The CDR3 nucleotides read TGCGCCAGCAGCCACGGACAAGTCACCGGGGAGCTGTTTTTT. Translating gives CASSHGQVTGELFF.